This passage covers 10 T cell receptor beta chains from one sample sequenced in a study of yellow fever vaccine responses in identical twins. TCRdb called the RT-PCR reads again in MiXCR, with one record for every CDR3 protein. The sample lists 11,000 to 15,000 distinct CDR3 sequences, approximately 84% occurring once. The sample in question was T cells from blood (PBMCs), unsorted or a sorted subset (not recorded which), obtained before or after yellow fever vaccination (not recorded which). The origin of the receptors is a woman younger than 35 who received the yellow fever vaccine.

This sequence joins TRBV11-2 and TRBJ1-6; a possible D gene is TRBD1 (5 bases). Looked up from germline, CDR1 is SGHAT and CDR2 is FQNNGV. V was pared by 0 bases and J by 10 bases, with 16 bases between. This CDR3 comprises 16 residues. The CDR3 sequence: CASSLEVWQGGSPLHF. The CDR3 nucleotides read TGTGCCAGCAGCTTAGAAGTGTGGCAGGGTGGGTCACCCCTCCACTTT.

CDR3 region: CSAPGQGGEQYV. The CDR3, as DNA: TGCAGTGCTCCGGGACAGGGAGGTGAGCAGTACGTC. This chain joins TRBV20-1 and TRBJ2-7; TRBD1 aligns across 9 bases. CDR1 and CDR2 from the germline V gene are DFQATT and SNEGSKA (reference sequence). V trimming: 5 bases; J trimming: 7 bases; junction bases outside the gene matches: 6. This CDR3 is built from 12 residues.

The chain uses TRBV6-2 or TRBV6-3 and TRBJ1-2, with 8 bases lining up with TRBD1. CDR3 size: 14 residues. The germline V gene has CDR1 MNHEY and CDR2 SVGEGT. V lost 2 bases to trimming and J lost 7 bases; unmatched junction nucleotides: 6. The DNA for the CDR3 is TGTGCCAGCAGTTACCTGGGACAGGCGGGTGGCTACACCTTC. Its protein is CASSYLGQAGGYTF.

The chain links TRBV15 to TRBJ2-4, with 11 bases identical to TRBD2. Germline loops: CDR1 LNHNV, CDR2 YYDKDF (reference sequence). The CDR3 loop spans 17 amino acids. V lost 1 base and J lost 0; bases outside the gene matches: 2. CDR3 residues: CATSRGGLAGAKNIQYF. The CDR3 DNA follows: TGTGCCACCAGCAGAGGAGGACTAGCGGGAGCCAAAAACATTCAGTACTTC.

This clonotype was detected only a few times. This chain connects TRBV2 to TRBJ2-2; 7 positions match TRBD2. The V and J ends lost 6 bases and 5 bases, in that order; junction bases with no gene match: 6. The CDR3 consists of 14 residues. Germline V gene lookup returns CDR1 SNHLY and CDR2 FYNNEI. Here the CDR3 DNA reads TGTGCCAGCAGGCTTGGGGAGGGAACCGGGGAGCTGTTTTTT. It encodes CASRLGEGTGELFF.

The rearrangement uses TRBV7-9 and TRBJ2-5; D is ambiguous. V was shortened by 11 bases and J by 1 base, with 11 bases between the two germline ends. Germline V CDR1 and CDR2: SEHNR, FQNEAQ (reference sequence). CDR3 length: 12 residues. In DNA form, the CDR3 reads TGTGCCGGGGAAATCGTCCAAGAGACCCAGTACTTC. Its translation: CAGEIVQETQYF.

This rearrangement joins TRBV28 to TRBJ1-4, with 9 bases identical to TRBD1. The ends lost 4 bases at V and 7 bases at J; junction bases unmatched: 4. The CDR3 contains 14 residues. In germline, CDR1 is MDHEN, CDR2 SYDVKM. The CDR3 reads CASSWGQGSEKLFF. CDR3 bases: TGTGCCAGCAGTTGGGGACAGGGTAGTGAAAAACTGTTTTTT.

The CDR3, as DNA: TGTGCCAGCAGTTTACGCGATGGAGGGGAGACCCAGTACTTC. Its translation is CASSLRDGGETQYF. V and J are TRBV12-3 or TRBV12-4 and TRBJ2-5; D is possibly TRBD2 (6 bases). The CDR3 is 14 amino acids. V lost 2 bases and J 5 bases, leaving 12 bases between the germline ends.

V and J are TRBV12-3 or TRBV12-4 and TRBJ2-1; 9 bases agree with TRBD2. Trimming cost V 4 bases and J 4 bases; bases outside gene matches: 2. This CDR3 is built from 14 residues. The CDR3 spells CASSSSGKYNEQFF. The CDR3 nucleotides are TGTGCCAGCAGTTCTAGCGGGAAATACAATGAGCAGTTCTTC.

V and J are TRBV2 and TRBJ2-7, with D perhaps matching TRBD1 (5 bases). CDR1 is SNHLY, CDR2 FYNNEI, per germline. CDR3 length: 12 amino acids. V dropped 6 bases and J dropped 5 bases, with 11 bases sitting between them. The CDR3 DNA is TGTGCCAGCAGACAGGTCACGGACGAGCAGTACTTC. This gives the protein CASRQVTDEQYF.